The sequence of this TCR beta chain was determined in a study of vaccination and CD4 T cells after COVID-19. In the study overall: Cultures acting as controls obtained a CEFX pool, an HIV-1 Nef pool, or no peptide. Study-wide results and caveats: In convalescent patients, 304 of 307 vaccine-specific clones were mono-reactive for SARS-CoV-2 spike.

To note about this clonotype: Its antigen is unknown.

The CDR3 is made up of 15 amino acids. V was trimmed by 4 bases and J by 2 bases, leaving 15 bases between them. Germline loops: CDR1 SGHRS, CDR2 YFSETQ. Once obtained from cultured CD4+ T cells, the DNA was sequenced using the Oncomine TCR Beta short-read assay. One entry per CDR3 protein, called by TCRdb with MiXCR from the PCR reads. The table includes roughly 16,000 distinct CDR3 sequences, roughly 47% detected once. Documented treatment: roughly ten-day PBMC culture with coronavirus spike peptide pools or control peptides (ViraFEST assay). Half the growth medium was swapped for new IL-2 medium on days 3 and 7. Negative selection yielded CD4+ T cells from day-10 cultures.

The TCR sequence derives from a human donor who had recovered from COVID-19. Sequencing input: CD4+ T cells from blood, cultured in vitro. This chain links TRBV5-1 with TRBJ2-5; TRBD2 might be the D (6 bases). In DNA, the CDR3 is TGCGCCAGCAGCGTTACTAGCCCAAAACAAGAGACCCAGTACTTC. Translation gives CASSVTSPKQETQYF.